These 22 T cell receptor beta chains were all obtained from the same sample, sequenced in a study of vaccination effects on CD4 cells after COVID-19. Method: immunoSEQ multiplex PCR; TCRdb's copy keeps in-frame clones and lacks some. The sample shows 78,000 or so clones, around 78% of them seen only once. These receptors have no known antigen. CD4+ T cells specific for antigen were expanded with viral peptide pools by the ViraFEST assay before sequencing. Following an approximately 10-day culture, CD4+ T cells were purified. People in the vaccine group had not been infected with SARS-CoV-2 before, and their nucleocapsid antibodies were negative. The specimen was CD4+ T cells from PBMCs cultured with SARS-CoV-2 spike peptides, collected before COVID-19 vaccination. These receptors originate from a human donor who received a COVID-19 vaccine.

The chain links TRBV18 to TRBJ2-7, with D unresolved. CDR3 size: 13 residues. Trimming stripped 5 bases from V and 5 bases from J, with 13 bases between. Germline V gene sequence: CDR1 KGHSH, CDR2 LQKENI. This CDR3 reads CASSSQHGDEQYV. CDR3 nucleotides: TGTGCCAGCTCATCCCAGCACGGAGACGAGCAGTACGTC.

The V and J genes are TRBV5-1 and TRBJ2-4; D perhaps matches TRBD2 (6 bases). Germline V gives CDR1 SGHRS, CDR2 YFSETQ. This CDR3 contains 16 residues. Trimming stripped 0 bases from V and 4 bases from J, with 14 bases between. The CDR3 loop reads CASSLDIGGAKNIQYF. CDR3 nucleotide sequence: TGCGCCAGCAGCTTGGATATAGGCGGGGCGAAAAACATTCAGTACTTC. Supplemented by reference TRBV5-1 and TRBJ2-4, the full variable domain reads KAGVTQTPRYLIKTRGQQVTLSCSPISGHRSVSWYQQTPGQGLQFLFEYFSETQRNKGNFPGRFSGRQFSNSRSEMNVSTLELGDSALYLCASSLDIGGAKNIQYFGAGTRLSVL.

This chain connects TRBV7-3 to TRBJ2-3, with TRBD1 matching over 8 bases. With 2 bases clipped from V and 6 bases from J, the junction kept 10 bases outside the gene matches. Germline CDR1 SGHTA, CDR2 FQGTGA. The length of the CDR3 is 16 residues. The DNA for the CDR3 is TGTGCCAGCAGCTTATACGGGACAGGCAGTGGGGATACGCAGTATTTT. Its protein product is CASSLYGTGSGDTQYF.

The genes are TRBV6-6 and TRBJ1-6; no firm D call. V was clipped by 10 bases and J by 5 bases, with 18 bases between them. CDR3 size: 15 residues. Germline values: CDR1 MNHNY, CDR2 SVGAGI (reference sequence). The CDR3 protein is CATLGQSLNNSPLHF. DNA for the CDR3: TGTGCCACCTTAGGGCAATCCCTCAATAATTCACCCCTCCACTTT.

V is TRBV2 and J is TRBJ2-3; D is undetermined. The germline V and J ends were trimmed by 3 bases and 2 bases, with 6 bases remaining between them. The germline CDR1 and CDR2 sequences are SNHLY and FYNNEI. This CDR3 spans 13 amino acids. Written as DNA, the CDR3 is TGTGCCAGCAGTGACCTATACACAGATACGCAGTATTTT. This translates into CASSDLYTDTQYF.

The count of this clone is one. The rearrangement links TRBV6-2 or TRBV6-3 to TRBJ2-4, with D tentatively TRBD1 or TRBD2 (6 bases each). Per germline, CDR1 MNHEY and CDR2 SVGEGT. V was clipped by 3 bases and J by 3 bases, with 12 bases between them. The CDR3 extends over 15 amino acids. CDR3 sequence: CASSYPGGFKNIQYF. The CDR3 DNA reads as TGTGCCAGCAGTTATCCCGGGGGCTTCAAAAACATTCAGTACTTC.

V usage is TRBV9 and J usage is TRBJ2-1; 9 bases fit TRBD1. The J segment lost 1 base and the V segment lost 2 bases, leaving 7 bases of the junction unmatched. The germline V gene encodes CDR1 SGDLS and CDR2 YYNGEE. This CDR3 has 17 amino acids. CDR3 in amino acids: CASSVGGQGRSYNEQFF. The CDR3 nucleotides are TGTGCCAGCAGCGTTGGAGGACAGGGGAGGTCCTACAATGAGCAGTTCTTC.

The CDR3 bases are TGTGCCACCAGTGGTAGTACCGGGGCAGACTACAATGAGCAGTTCTTC. This encodes CATSGSTGADYNEQFF. V is TRBV24-1 and J is TRBJ2-1; D is perhaps TRBD1 or TRBD2 (5 bases each). CDR1 is KGHDR, CDR2 SFDVKD, per germline. Trimming cost V 5 bases and J 3 bases, with 16 bases left between them. CDR3 length: 16 amino acids.

The chain has TRBV10-2 and TRBJ1-2, with TRBD1 as a possible D gene (6 bases). CDR1 is WSHSY and CDR2 is SAAADI in the germline V gene. There are 12 residues in the CDR3. V was cut by 9 bases and J by 3 bases, with 11 bases left in between. The CDR3 nucleotides read TGCGCCAGTGGACAGTGGGACTATGGCTACACCTTC. Translated: CASGQWDYGYTF.

CDR3 sequence: CASSPEGAQPQHF. In DNA form, the CDR3 reads TGCGCCAGCAGCCCTGAGGGGGCCCAGCCCCAGCATTTT. This chain links TRBV5-1 with TRBJ1-5, with 7 positions matching TRBD1. The CDR3 extends over 13 amino acids. In germline, CDR1 is SGHRS, CDR2 YFSETQ. V shed 4 bases and J 7 bases; nucleotides not matched to a gene: 5.

The chain links TRBV5-5 to TRBJ2-5; 7 bases match TRBD2. From germline, CDR1 is SGHKS and CDR2 YYEKEE (reference sequence). This CDR3 comprises 13 residues. Trimming cost V 4 bases and J 2 bases; bases outside gene matches: 2. The CDR3 DNA follows: TGTGCCAGCAGCGTGGGGGGGCAAGAGACCCAGTACTTC. This gives the protein CASSVGGQETQYF.

The chain has TRBV6-5 and TRBJ2-1; weak D call: TRBD2 (7 bases). The CDR3 runs to 15 residues. Deletions cut 8 bases from V and 9 bases from J, with 23 bases between. Germline V gene lookup returns CDR1 MNHEY and CDR2 SVGAGI. The CDR3 spells CASAAHAGAGAEQFF. The CDR3 DNA reads as TGTGCCAGCGCTGCTCATGCGGGGGCCGGGGCTGAGCAGTTCTTC.

The chain carries TRBV12-3 or TRBV12-4 and TRBJ2-5; D uncertain. The CDR3 sequence is 11 residues long. Trimming removed 3 bases from V and 5 bases from J, with 4 bases in between. CDR3 sequence reads: CASSFAETQYF. The CDR3 coding sequence is TGTGCCAGCAGTTTTGCCGAGACCCAGTACTTC.

This clone appeared a single time. The chain has TRBV29-1 and TRBJ2-1; D unclear. Trimming removed 7 bases at V and 2 bases at J, with 12 bases between. Germline V lookup: CDR1 SQVTM, CDR2 ANQGSEA. CDR3 length: 13 amino acids. CDR3 in DNA: TGCAGCGCCGACTCTATGCCCTACAATGAGCAGTTCTTC. Protein product: CSADSMPYNEQFF.

This clone appeared once. This chain links TRBV7-2 with TRBJ2-5, with D maybe TRBD1 (5 bases). The V and J ends lost 4 bases and 5 bases respectively, with 8 bases between them. This CDR3 is built from 12 residues. The germline V gene encodes CDR1 SGHTA and CDR2 FQGNSA. CDR3 region: CASSWRQETQYF. Here the CDR3 DNA reads TGTGCCAGCAGCTGGAGACAGGAGACCCAGTACTTC. The full variable domain, with the rest looked up from reference TRBV7-2 and TRBJ2-5, is GAGVSQSPSNKVTEKGKDVELRCDPISGHTALYWYRQSLGQGLEFLIYFQGNSAPDKSGLPSDRFSAERTGGSVSTLTIQRTQQEDSAVYLCASSWRQETQYFGPGTRLLVL.

The rearrangement links TRBV24-1 to TRBJ2-6; 8 bases align to TRBD2. The V and J ends lost 2 bases and 1 base, in that order; junction bases with no gene match: 9. The V gene's germline CDR1 is KGHDR and CDR2 SFDVKD. The CDR3 is 19 amino acids. The CDR3 bases are TGTGCCACCAGTGATTCCCCGGGGGGGGAGGCTTCTGGGGCCAACGTCCTGACTTTC. This encodes CATSDSPGGEASGANVLTF.

V gene TRBV28 combines with J gene TRBJ2-2; D gene uncertain. Trimming took 5 bases from V and 5 from J, leaving 6 bases between them. Germline lookup yields CDR1 MDHEN and CDR2 SYDVKM. This CDR3 comprises 12 residues. The CDR3, as DNA: TGTGCCAGCAGTCTGCTGACCGGGGAGCTGTTTTTT. Amino acids: CASSLLTGELFF.

This clone was seen more than once but under ten times. The V call is TRBV19, the J call TRBJ1-6; D call uncertain. This CDR3 spans 9 amino acids. CDR1 is LNHDA and CDR2 is SQIVND in the germline V gene (reference sequence). Between the trimmed V and J ends, which lost 8 bases and 13 bases, there was a span of 6 bases. In DNA form, the CDR3 reads TGTGCCAGTGGCGAGCCCCTCCACTTT. It yields the protein CASGEPLHF.

This clone was counted only a few times. The chain employs TRBV19 and TRBJ1-2; 10 bases agree with TRBD1. V lost 9 bases to trimming and J lost 8 bases; unmatched junction nucleotides: 12. CDR1 and CDR2 from the germline V gene are LNHDA and SQIVND (reference sequence). The CDR3 is 14 residues long. The CDR3 reads CASRAGTGVKGYTF. The DNA of the CDR3 is TGTGCCAGCCGTGCCGGGACAGGGGTGAAGGGCTACACCTTC.

V and J are TRBV6-1 and TRBJ2-3; 16 bases are shared with TRBD2. With V trimmed by 4 bases and J by 1 base, 11 bases remained unmatched. The CDR3 extends over 20 amino acids. Germline assignment: CDR1 MNHNS and CDR2 SASEGT. The CDR3 DNA is TGTGCCAGCAGTGCTCAACCGGGACTAGCGGGGGGGCGGCGCACAGATACGCAGTATTTT. This encodes CASSAQPGLAGGRRTDTQYF.

The rearrangement uses TRBV7-3 and TRBJ2-1, with TRBD2 matching over 10 bases. The germline CDR1 and CDR2 sequences are SGHTA and FQGTGA. After removal of 8 bases from V and 3 bases from J, the junction contained 4 bases not matched to a gene. The CDR3 has 14 amino acids. CDR3 sequence (DNA): TGTGCCAGCTCCAGCGGGGGGGACTACAATGAGCAGTTCTTC. Amino acid sequence: CASSSGGDYNEQFF.

The chain is built from TRBV5-8 and TRBJ2-7, with D uncertain. In germline, CDR1 is SGHTS, CDR2 YDEGEE. The CDR3 is 12 amino acids. V was shortened by 4 bases and J by 3 bases, with 8 bases between the two germline ends. CDR3 amino acids: CASSLLDYEQYV. The CDR3 coding sequence is TGTGCCAGCAGCCTCTTAGACTACGAGCAGTACGTC.